This T cell receptor beta chain was sequenced in a study of T cell responses to AZD1222 COVID-19 vaccine. Study outcomes and limitations: Spike-specific TCR breadth and depth grew following two AZD1222 doses. Sampling captured repertoires only after the peak T cell response.

Details on this clone: Its specificity is not known.

This table comes from immunoSEQ multiplex PCR, and its TCRdb copy is limited to in-frame clones, with some not included. The sample shows 150,000 to 200,000 clones, around 87% of them seen only once. This receptor was taken from an adult in good health. The sample was peripheral blood, taken on day 0 of AZD1222 vaccination.

CDR3 in amino acids: CASSFGAGGNEQFF. CDR3 bases: TGTGCCAGTAGTTTCGGCGCAGGGGGCAATGAGCAGTTCTTC. This chain uses TRBV19 with TRBJ2-1; 7 bases line up with TRBD1. In germline, CDR1 is LNHDA, CDR2 SQIVND (reference sequence). V lost 5 bases and J lost 6; bases outside the gene matches: 7. The CDR3 is made up of 14 amino acids.